This T cell receptor beta chain was identified in a study of beta chain features in type 1 diabetes. The study's findings and limits: The study found moderately but significantly shorter TCRB CDR3s in all four CD4+ subsets of Type 1 diabetes patients. Short templates might get an advantage during PCR, and this would be equal in patients and controls. For TCRB rearrangement, an influence of HLA type remained unresolved here.

This CDR3 comprises 15 residues. The V and J ends lost 4 bases and 2 bases respectively, with 12 bases between them. CDR1 and CDR2 from the germline V gene are SNHLY and FYNNEI. CD4+ naive, central memory, regulatory and stem cell-like memory subsets were isolated by sorting on CD45RO/CCR7/CD25/CD127/CD95/CD27. Of the isolated RNA, all was reverse transcribed, and so the sequenced material was expressed TCRB transcripts. Naive, central memory and regulatory T cell samples yielded about 4 million reads on average. The protocol was immunoSEQ multiplex PCR, while the TCRdb copy is restricted to in-frame clones and leaves out a portion. The sample lists a few hundred thousand clones, 24% occurring once. This clone was counted only a few times. Its cognate antigen is unknown.

The sequence was collected from a woman aged 30 to 39 with type 1 diabetes. The chain couples TRBV2 to TRBJ1-5; TRBD1 is a possible D gene (5 bases). Sequenced material: naive CD4+ T cells from blood. CDR3 bases: TGTGCCAGCAGTGCGCGGCAGGGTGGCAATCAGCCCCAGCATTTT. Its protein is CASSARQGGNQPQHF.